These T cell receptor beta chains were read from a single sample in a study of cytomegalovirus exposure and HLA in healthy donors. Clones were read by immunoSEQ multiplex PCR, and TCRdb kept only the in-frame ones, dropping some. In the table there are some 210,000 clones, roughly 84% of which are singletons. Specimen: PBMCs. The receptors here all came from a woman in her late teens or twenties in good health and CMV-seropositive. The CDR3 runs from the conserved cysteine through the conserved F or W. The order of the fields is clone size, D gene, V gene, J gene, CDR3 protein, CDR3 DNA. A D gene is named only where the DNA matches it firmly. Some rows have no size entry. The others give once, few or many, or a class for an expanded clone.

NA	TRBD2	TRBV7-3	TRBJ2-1	CASRLAGDEQFF	TGTGCCAGCAGATTAGCGGGAGATGAGCAGTTCTTC
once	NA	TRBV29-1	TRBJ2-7	CSVEDSYEQYF	TGCAGCGTAGAAGACAGCTACGAGCAGTACTTC
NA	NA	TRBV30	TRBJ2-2	CAWSVLERGTGELFF	TGTGCCTGGAGTGTACTAGAACGTGGCACCGGGGAGCTGTTTTTT
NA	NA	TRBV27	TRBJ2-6	CASSPQHSGANVLTF	TGTGCCAGCAGTCCTCAACACTCTGGGGCCAACGTCCTGACTTTC
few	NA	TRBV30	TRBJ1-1	CAWSVLWNTEAFF	TGTGCCTGGAGTGTACTCTGGAACACTGAAGCTTTCTTT
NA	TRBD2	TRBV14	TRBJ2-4	CASSPGLGGWENIQYF	TGTGCCAGCAGCCCGGGACTAGGAGGGTGGGAAAACATTCAGTACTTC
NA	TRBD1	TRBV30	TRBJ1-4	CAWRRGQSNEKLFF	TGTGCCTGGAGGAGGGGACAGTCTAATGAAAAACTGTTTTTT
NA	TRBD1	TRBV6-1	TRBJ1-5	CASSGGTGGYSNQPQHF	TGTGCCAGCAGTGGAGGGACAGGGGGTTATAGCAATCAGCCCCAGCATTTT
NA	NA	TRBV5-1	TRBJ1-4	CASSQIPPGRLATNEKLFF	TGCGCCAGCAGCCAAATCCCACCTGGCAGACTCGCAACTAATGAAAAACTGTTTTTT
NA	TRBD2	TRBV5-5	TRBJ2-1	CASSLFASGRFNEQFF	TGTGCCAGCAGCTTGTTTGCTAGCGGGAGGTTCAATGAGCAGTTCTTC
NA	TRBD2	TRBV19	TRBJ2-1	CASSMGLVVNEQFF	TGTGCCAGTAGTATGGGACTAGTTGTCAATGAGCAGTTCTTC
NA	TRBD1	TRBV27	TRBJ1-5	CASRTGGLPQHF	TGTGCCAGCAGGACAGGGGGTTTGCCCCAGCATTTT
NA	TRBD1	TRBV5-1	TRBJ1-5	CASSPSLTGVSNQPQHF	TGCGCCAGCAGCCCGTCTCTGACAGGGGTTAGCAATCAGCCCCAGCATTTT
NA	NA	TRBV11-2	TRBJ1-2	CASSFFGRHGYTF	TGTGCCAGCAGCTTCTTCGGGAGACATGGCTACACCTTC
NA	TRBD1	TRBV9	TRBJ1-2	CASSDTGTASYTF	TGTGCCAGCAGCGATACGGGGACAGCAAGCTACACCTTC
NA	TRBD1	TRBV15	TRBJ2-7	CATSYGDSPYEQYF	TGTGCCACCAGTTATGGGGACAGTCCATACGAGCAGTACTTC
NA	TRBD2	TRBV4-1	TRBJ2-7	CASSPSGSSYEQYF	TGCGCCAGCAGCCCTAGCGGGAGTTCCTACGAGCAGTACTTC
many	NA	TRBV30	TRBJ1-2	CAWSAPGLNQDGYTF	TGTGCCTGGAGTGCCCCGGGACTAAACCAGGATGGCTACACCTTC
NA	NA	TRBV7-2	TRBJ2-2	CASSPLTRGTGELFF	TGTGCCAGCAGCCCGTTAACGAGAGGGACCGGGGAGCTGTTTTTT
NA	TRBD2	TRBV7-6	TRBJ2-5	CASSVVAGGGETQYF	TGTGCCAGCAGCGTCGTAGCGGGAGGCGGAGAGACCCAGTACTTC
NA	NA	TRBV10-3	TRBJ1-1	CAISELETNTEAFF	TGTGCCATCAGTGAGCTGGAGACGAACACTGAAGCTTTCTTT
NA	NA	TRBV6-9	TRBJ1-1	CASSYPKGHLNTEAFF	TGTGCCAGCAGTTATCCGAAAGGACACCTGAACACTGAAGCTTTCTTT
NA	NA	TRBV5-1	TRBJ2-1	CASSLQGIGPSNEQFF	TGCGCCAGCAGCCTACAGGGCATCGGGCCATCCAATGAGCAGTTCTTC
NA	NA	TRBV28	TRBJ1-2	CASSSRRTHPYGYTF	TGTGCCAGCAGTTCTAGACGTACCCACCCCTATGGCTACACCTTC
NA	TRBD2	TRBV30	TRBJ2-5	CAWRAGGLAGVYQETQYF	TGTGCCTGGAGAGCAGGGGGGCTAGCGGGGGTATATCAAGAGACCCAGTACTTC
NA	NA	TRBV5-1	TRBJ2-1	CASSPRQFNEQFF	TGCGCCAGCAGCCCTAGACAGTTCAATGAGCAGTTCTTC
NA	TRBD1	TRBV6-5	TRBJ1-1	CASSGRQGAITFF	TGTGCCAGCAGTGGCCGACAGGGGGCTATAACTTTCTTT
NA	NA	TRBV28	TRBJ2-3	CASSGTPNSDTQYF	TGTGCCAGCAGCGGGACTCCGAATTCAGATACGCAGTATTTT
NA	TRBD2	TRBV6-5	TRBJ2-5	CATMAGEETQYF	TGTGCCACCATGGCGGGGGAAGAGACCCAGTACTTC
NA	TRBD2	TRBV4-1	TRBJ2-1	CASSRVAGGDYNEQFF	TGCGCCAGCAGCCGTGTAGCGGGAGGGGACTACAATGAGCAGTTCTTC
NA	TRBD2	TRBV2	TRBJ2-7	CASSENERGPSYEQYF	TGTGCCAGCAGTGAAAATGAGCGGGGGCCCTCCTACGAGCAGTACTTC
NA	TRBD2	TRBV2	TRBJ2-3	CASSGGLAGARTDTQYF	TGTGCCAGCAGTGGCGGACTAGCGGGAGCGCGTACAGATACGCAGTATTTT
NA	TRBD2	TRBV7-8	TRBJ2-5	CASRRRREGQETQYF	TGTGCCAGCAGACGTCGCCGGGAGGGACAAGAGACCCAGTACTTC
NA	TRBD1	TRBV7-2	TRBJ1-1	CASRKPGGADTEAFF	TGTGCCAGCAGAAAACCAGGGGGCGCGGACACTGAAGCTTTCTTT
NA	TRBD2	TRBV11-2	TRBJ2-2	CASSPPWSSGTGELFF	TGTGCCAGCAGCCCTCCTTGGTCTAGCGGAACCGGGGAGCTGTTTTTT
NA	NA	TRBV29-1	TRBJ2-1	CSVEWLDEQFF	TGCAGCGTTGAATGGCTTGATGAGCAGTTCTTC
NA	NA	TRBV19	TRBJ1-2	CASSNNGYTF	TGTGCCAGTAGTAATAATGGCTACACCTTC
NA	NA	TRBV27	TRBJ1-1	CASSSLGTNTEAFF	TGTGCCAGCAGTTCCCTGGGCACGAACACTGAAGCTTTCTTT
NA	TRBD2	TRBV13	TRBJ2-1	CASSLVSVAGSYNEQFF	TGTGCCAGCAGCTTAGTCTCGGTAGCGGGGTCCTACAATGAGCAGTTCTTC
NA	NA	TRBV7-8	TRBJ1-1	CASRSQGMGTEAFF	TGTGCCAGCAGATCTCAGGGGATGGGGACTGAAGCTTTCTTT